This is a list of T cell receptor beta chains from one sample in a study of blood T cells in healthy people across ages. One entry per CDR3 protein, called by TCRdb with MiXCR from the 5' RACE reads. The sample consists of more than 900,000 distinct CDR3 sequences, 25% to 35% of them appearing once. These data were also filed under a second study, of T cells of mothers and their children.

Sequenced input: blood. These receptors all stem from a woman between 40 and 55 years old in good health. CDR3s include the opening cysteine and the closing phenylalanine or tryptophan. A D gene is named only where the DNA matches it firmly. The size of a clone is reported for some rows only, either as once, few or many, or as a class for expanded clones.

v_gene,d_gene,j_gene,abundance,CDR3nt,CDR3aa
TRBV7-6,NA,TRBJ2-1,few,TGTGCCAGCAGCCCCAGCGGCCTTTTTTCCTCCTACAATGAGCAGTTCTTC,CASSPSGLFSSYNEQFF
TRBV7-2,NA,TRBJ1-2,NA,TGTGCCAGCAGCTTAGCGCCCGGGGAAGTGACCTATGGCTACACCTTC,CASSLAPGEVTYGYTF
TRBV5-1,NA,TRBJ2-7,many,TGCGCCAGCAGCTTGGACCCAACAACCCAGTACGAGCAGTACTTC,CASSLDPTTQYEQYF
TRBV12-3/TRBV12-4,NA,TRBJ2-1,NA,TGTGCCAGCAGTTTACGGCAGGGGTTCTACAATGAGCAGTTCTTC,CASSLRQGFYNEQFF
TRBV13,TRBD2,TRBJ2-5,few,TGTGCCAGCAGATTAGCGGGGGAGGGGGAGACCCAGTACTTC,CASRLAGEGETQYF
TRBV5-1,TRBD1,TRBJ2-5,NA,TGCGCCAGCAGCCTGAACCGAGGGGGCTCCCAAGAGACCCAGTACTTC,CASSLNRGGSQETQYF
TRBV28,TRBD2,TRBJ2-5,few,TGTGCCAGCAGCTTAACCCCGGGGGGGCCGTGGGAGACCCAGTACTTC,CASSLTPGGPWETQYF
TRBV20-1,NA,TRBJ2-5,NA,TGCAGTGCTAGAGACCTCGTAGCGAACACCGTAGAGACCCAGTACTTC,CSARDLVANTVETQYF
TRBV5-1,NA,TRBJ1-1,NA,TGCGCCAGCAGCTTGAGTCCGGTCACCCCGGGGACTGAAGCTTTCTTT,CASSLSPVTPGTEAFF
TRBV30,NA,TRBJ2-7,NA,TGTGCCTGGAGTGTACACCACGAGCAGTACTTC,CAWSVHHEQYF
TRBV19,NA,TRBJ2-1,NA,TGTGCCAGTAGTACCCAGGGGACGTACAATGAGCAGTTCTTC,CASSTQGTYNEQFF
TRBV5-1,NA,TRBJ2-1,few,TGCGCCAGTACGTATACGAAGAATGAGCAGTTCTTC,CASTYTKNEQFF
TRBV27,TRBD2,TRBJ2-1,NA,TGTGCCAGCAGTCCAATGGGCGGGGGGGGGAATGAGCAGTTCTTC,CASSPMGGGGNEQFF
TRBV7-6,NA,TRBJ2-1,many,TGTGCCAGCAGCTTAACGGGGGGCAAATACAATGAGCAGTTCTTC,CASSLTGGKYNEQFF
TRBV30,NA,TRBJ1-6,few,TGTGCCTGGAGTGTAAGAAACGGATATTATAATTCACCCCTCCACTTT,CAWSVRNGYYNSPLHF